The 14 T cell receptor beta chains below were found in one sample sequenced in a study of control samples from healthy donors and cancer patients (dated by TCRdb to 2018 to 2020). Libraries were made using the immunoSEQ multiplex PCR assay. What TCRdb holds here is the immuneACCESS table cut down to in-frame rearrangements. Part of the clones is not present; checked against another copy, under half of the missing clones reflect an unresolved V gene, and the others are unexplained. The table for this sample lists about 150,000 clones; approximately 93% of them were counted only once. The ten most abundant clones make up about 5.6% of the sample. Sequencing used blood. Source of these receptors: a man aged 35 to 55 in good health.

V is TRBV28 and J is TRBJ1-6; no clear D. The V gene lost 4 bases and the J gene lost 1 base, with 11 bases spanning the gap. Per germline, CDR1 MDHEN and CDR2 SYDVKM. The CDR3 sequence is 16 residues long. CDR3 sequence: CASSSPSRSYNSPLHF. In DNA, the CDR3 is TGTGCCAGCAGTTCGCCTAGTAGATCCTATAATTCACCCCTCCACTTT.

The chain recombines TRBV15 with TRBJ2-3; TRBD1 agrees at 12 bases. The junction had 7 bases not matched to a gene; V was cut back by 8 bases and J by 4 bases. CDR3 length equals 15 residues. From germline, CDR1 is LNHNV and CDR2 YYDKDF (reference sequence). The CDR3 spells CATGSGTGGPDTQYF. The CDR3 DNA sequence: TGTGCCACCGGGTCGGGGACAGGGGGCCCAGATACGCAGTATTTT.

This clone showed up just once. The CDR3 coding sequence is TGTGCCAGCAGTGAGGACAGGGGGGAGCAGTACTTC. Its translation is CASSEDRGEQYF. The V call is TRBV2, the J call TRBJ2-7, with 10 bases that match TRBD1. The CDR3 loop spans 12 amino acids. CDR1 and CDR2 from the germline V gene are SNHLY and FYNNEI. The V gene end was trimmed by 3 bases and the J gene end by 7 bases; junction bases not matched to a gene: 0.

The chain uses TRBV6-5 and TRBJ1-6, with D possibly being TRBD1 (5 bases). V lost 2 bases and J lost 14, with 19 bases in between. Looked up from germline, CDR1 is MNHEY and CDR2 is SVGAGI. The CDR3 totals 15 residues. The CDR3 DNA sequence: TGTGCCAGCAGTTACAAGGCAGGGTCGGGTATAACCCTCCACTTT. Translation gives CASSYKAGSGITLHF.

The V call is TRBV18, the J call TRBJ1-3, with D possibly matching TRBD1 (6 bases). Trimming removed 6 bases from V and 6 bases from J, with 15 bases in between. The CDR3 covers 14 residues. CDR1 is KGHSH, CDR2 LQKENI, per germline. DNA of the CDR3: TGTGCCAGCTCCCGCTTGGGACAAGAAAACACCATATATTTT. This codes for CASSRLGQENTIYF.

CDR3 DNA: TGTGCCAGCAGCGTGGGACAGGGGGGCATGAACACTGAAGCTTTCTTT. It yields the protein CASSVGQGGMNTEAFF. This chain connects TRBV9 to TRBJ1-1; 11 positions agree with TRBD1. The germline V gene encodes CDR1 SGDLS and CDR2 YYNGEE. J gave up 0 bases and V 2 bases, and 3 bases lay outside the gene matches. There are 16 residues in the CDR3.

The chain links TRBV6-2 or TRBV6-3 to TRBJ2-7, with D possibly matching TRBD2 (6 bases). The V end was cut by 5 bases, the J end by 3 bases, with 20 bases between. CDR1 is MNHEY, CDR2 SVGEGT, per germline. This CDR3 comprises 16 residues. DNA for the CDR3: TGTGCCAGCAGTCAGACCCGGACTACCGGAGTCTACGAGCAGTACTTC. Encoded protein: CASSQTRTTGVYEQYF.

CDR3 residues: CASSLDIETEAFF. The DNA for the CDR3 is TGTGCCAGCAGCTTAGATATTGAAACTGAAGCTTTCTTT. V gene TRBV7-8 combines with J gene TRBJ1-1; D gene ambiguous. Between the trimmed V and J ends, which lost 1 base and 5 bases, there was a span of 8 bases. Germline V gene sequence: CDR1 SGHVS, CDR2 FQNEAQ. CDR3 length: 13 residues.

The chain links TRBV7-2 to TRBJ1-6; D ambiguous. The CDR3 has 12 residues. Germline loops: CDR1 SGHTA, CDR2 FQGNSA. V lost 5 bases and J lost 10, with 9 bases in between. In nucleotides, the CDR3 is TGTGCCAGCAGCCCCCAAAGGTCACCCCTCCACTTT. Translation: CASSPQRSPLHF.

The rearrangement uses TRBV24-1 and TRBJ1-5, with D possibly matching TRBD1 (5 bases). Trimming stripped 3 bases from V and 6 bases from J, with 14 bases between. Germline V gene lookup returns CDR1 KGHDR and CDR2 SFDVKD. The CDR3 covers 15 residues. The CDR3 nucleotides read TGTGCCACCAGTGATGGAGGGGCCGGGGGTCAGCCCCAGCATTTT. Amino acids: CATSDGGAGGQPQHF.

CDR3 in DNA: TGTGCCAGCAGCGGCGAGCGGGGGGGGACAGATACGCAGTATTTT. It yields the protein CASSGERGGTDTQYF. The chain is built from TRBV2 and TRBJ2-3; 10 bases fit TRBD2. The CDR3 extends over 15 amino acids. After removal of 6 bases from V and 3 bases from J, the junction contained 6 bases not matched to a gene. CDR1 and CDR2 from the germline V gene are SNHLY and FYNNEI.

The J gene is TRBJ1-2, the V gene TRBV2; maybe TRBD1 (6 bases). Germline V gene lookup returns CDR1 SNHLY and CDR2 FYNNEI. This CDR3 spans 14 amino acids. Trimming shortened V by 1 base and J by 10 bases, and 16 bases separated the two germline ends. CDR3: CASSEGTALPLYTF. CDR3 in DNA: TGTGCCAGCAGTGAAGGGACAGCCCTACCTCTCTACACCTTC.

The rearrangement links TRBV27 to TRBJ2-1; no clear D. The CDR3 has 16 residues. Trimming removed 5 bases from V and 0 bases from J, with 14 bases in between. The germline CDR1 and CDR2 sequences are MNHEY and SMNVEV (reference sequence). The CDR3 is CASSPIGRSSYNEQFF. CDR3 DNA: TGTGCCAGCAGTCCGATTGGGCGGAGCTCCTACAATGAGCAGTTCTTC.

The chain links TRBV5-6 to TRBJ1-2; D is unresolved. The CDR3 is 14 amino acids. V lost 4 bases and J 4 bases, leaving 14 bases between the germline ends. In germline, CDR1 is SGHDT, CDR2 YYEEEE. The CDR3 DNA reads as TGTGCCAGCAGCCTACGACATACTCCCTATGGCTACACCTTC. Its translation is CASSLRHTPYGYTF.